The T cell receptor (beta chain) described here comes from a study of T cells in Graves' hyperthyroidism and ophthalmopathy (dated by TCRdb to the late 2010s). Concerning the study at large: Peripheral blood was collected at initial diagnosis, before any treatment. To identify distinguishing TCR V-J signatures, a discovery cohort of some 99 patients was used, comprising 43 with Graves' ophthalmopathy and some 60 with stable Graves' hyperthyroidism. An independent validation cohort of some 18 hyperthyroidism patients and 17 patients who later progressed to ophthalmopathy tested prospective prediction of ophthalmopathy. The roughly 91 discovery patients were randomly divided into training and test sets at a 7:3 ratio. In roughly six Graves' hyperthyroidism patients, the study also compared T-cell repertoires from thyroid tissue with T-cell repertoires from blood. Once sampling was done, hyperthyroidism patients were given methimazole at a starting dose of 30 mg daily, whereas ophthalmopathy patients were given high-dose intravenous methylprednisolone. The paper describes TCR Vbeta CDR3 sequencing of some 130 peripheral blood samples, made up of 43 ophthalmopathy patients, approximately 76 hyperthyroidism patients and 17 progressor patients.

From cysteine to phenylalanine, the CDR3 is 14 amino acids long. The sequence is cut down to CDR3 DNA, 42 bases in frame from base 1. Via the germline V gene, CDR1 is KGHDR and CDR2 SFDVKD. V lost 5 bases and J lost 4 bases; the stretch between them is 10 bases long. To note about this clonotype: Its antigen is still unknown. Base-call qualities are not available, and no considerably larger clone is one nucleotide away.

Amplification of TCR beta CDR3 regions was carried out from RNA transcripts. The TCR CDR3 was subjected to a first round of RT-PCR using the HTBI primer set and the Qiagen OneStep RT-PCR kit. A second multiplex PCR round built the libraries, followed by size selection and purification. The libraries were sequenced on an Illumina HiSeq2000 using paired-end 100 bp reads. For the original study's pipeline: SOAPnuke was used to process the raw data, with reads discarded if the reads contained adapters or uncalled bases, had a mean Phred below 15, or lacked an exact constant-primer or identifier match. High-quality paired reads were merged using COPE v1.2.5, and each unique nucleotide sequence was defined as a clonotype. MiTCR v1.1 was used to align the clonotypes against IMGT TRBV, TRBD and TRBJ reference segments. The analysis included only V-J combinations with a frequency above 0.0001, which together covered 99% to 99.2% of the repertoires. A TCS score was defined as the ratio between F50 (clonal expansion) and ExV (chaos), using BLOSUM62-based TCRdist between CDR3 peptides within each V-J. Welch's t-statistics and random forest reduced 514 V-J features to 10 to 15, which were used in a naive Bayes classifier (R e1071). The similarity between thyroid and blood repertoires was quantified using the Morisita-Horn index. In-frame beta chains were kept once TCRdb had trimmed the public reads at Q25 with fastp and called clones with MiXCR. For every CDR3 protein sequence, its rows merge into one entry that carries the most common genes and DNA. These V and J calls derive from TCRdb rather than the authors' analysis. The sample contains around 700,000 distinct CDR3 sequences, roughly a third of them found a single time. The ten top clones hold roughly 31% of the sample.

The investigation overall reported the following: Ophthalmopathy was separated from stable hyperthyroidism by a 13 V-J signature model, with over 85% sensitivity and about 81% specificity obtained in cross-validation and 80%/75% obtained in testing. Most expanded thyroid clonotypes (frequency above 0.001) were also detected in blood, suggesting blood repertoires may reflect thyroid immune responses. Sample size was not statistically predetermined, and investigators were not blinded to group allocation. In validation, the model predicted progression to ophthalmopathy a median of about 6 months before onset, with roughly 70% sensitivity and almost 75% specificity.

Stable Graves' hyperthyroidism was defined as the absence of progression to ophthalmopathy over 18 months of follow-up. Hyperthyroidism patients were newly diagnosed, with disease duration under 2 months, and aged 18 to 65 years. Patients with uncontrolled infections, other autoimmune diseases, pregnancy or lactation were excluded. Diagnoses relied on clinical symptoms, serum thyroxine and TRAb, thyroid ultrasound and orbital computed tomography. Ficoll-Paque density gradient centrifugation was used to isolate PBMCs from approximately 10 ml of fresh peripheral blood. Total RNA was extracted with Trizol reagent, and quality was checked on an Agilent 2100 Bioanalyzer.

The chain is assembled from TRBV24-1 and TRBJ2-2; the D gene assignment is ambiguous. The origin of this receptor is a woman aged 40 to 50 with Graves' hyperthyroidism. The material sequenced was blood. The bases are TGTGCCACCAGTGCCGCGAGCCTCACCGGGGAGCTGTTTTTT. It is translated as CATSAASLTGELFF.